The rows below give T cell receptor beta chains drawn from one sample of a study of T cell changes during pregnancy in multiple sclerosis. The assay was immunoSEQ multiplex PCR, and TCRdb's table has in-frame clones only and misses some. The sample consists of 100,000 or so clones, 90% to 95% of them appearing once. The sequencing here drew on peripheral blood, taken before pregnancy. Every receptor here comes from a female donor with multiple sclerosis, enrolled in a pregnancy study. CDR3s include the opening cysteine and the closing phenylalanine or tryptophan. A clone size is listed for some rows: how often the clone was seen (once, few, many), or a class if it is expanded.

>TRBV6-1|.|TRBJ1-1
CASSGTGGTEAFF
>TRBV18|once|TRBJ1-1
CASSPWTGAEGTEAFF
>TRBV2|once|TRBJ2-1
CASSGVVEAEQFF
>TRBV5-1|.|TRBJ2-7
CASSLEPGSSYEQYF
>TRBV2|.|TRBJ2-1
CASSADGLAYNEQFF
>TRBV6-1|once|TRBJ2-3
CASSEFQGGDTQYF
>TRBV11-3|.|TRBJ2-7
CASSLTPTGGVKQYF
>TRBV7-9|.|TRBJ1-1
CASTLGTGNTEAFF
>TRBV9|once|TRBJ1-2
CASSVASDRGGSYGYTF
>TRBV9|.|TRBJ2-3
CASSVDSLNRGPVDTQYF
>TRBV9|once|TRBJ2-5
CASSVDGLPPVETQYF
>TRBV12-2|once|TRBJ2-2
CASRLVSSPRTSGSSNTGELFF
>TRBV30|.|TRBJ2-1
CAWSLTLGPGTYNEQFF
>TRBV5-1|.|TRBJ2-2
CASSLSGGTTGELFF
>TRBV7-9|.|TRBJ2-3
CASSSRGGWDTQYF
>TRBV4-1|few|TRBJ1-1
CASSQYTPPRESEAFF
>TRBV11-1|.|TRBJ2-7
CASSPTAGEGYEQYF
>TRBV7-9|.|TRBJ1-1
CASSSDRSKSTEAFF
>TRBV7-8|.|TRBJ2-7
CASSPEAGGYEQYF
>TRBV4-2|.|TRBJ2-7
CASSRATPGQGYEQYF
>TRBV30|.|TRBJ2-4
CAWSEVWDSKDIQYF
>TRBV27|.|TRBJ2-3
CASRLQGVVTDTQYF
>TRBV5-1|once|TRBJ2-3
CASSIGTGRDTQYF
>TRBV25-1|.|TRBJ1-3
CASSEWGIGVTGNTIYF
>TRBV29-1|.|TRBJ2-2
CSPGVVTGELFF
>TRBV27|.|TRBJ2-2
CASRSPTGTSGVTGELFF
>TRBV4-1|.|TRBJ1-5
CASSQSPSRDRYQPQHF
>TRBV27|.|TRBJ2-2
CASSLRGTGELFF
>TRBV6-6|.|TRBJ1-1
CASSYRAGGESEAFF
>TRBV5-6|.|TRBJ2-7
CASSLVARAEGQYF
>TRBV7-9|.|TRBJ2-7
CASSPGGYEQYF
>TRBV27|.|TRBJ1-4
CASRTRATGYEKLFF
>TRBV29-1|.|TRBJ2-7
CSAPFLFSWRQGPHEQYF
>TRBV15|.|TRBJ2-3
CATSSSGSSDTQYF
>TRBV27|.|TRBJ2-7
CASSFGGSNNEQYF
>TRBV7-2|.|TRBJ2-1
CASSIGGGTTRSYNEQFF
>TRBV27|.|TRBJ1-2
CASRPRTGDPGYTF
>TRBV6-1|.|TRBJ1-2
CASSADRVGYGYTF
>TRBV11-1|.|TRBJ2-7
CASSRTSGSTYEQYF
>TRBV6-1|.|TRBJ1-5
CASSERATGVVHF
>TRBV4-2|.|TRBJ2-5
CASSQEVAGPIQETQYF
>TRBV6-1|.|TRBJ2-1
CASSEGETGNNEQFF
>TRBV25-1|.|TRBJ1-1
CASGWYGAEAFF
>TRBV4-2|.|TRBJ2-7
CASGLQEAYEQYF
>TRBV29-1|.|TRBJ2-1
CSVARGRSSYNEQFF
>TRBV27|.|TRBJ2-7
CASSPFGLAGGISSYEQYF
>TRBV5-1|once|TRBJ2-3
CASNFGGLRGTDTQYF